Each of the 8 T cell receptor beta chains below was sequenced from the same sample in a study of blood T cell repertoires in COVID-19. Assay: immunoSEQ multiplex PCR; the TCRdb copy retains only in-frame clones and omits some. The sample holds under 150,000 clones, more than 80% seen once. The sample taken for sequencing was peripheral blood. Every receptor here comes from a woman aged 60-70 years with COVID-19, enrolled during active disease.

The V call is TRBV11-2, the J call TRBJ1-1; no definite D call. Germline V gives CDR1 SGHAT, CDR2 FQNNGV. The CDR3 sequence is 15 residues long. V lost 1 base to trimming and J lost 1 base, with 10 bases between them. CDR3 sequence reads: CASSLGRGPNTEAFF. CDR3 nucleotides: TGTGCCAGCAGCTTAGGGCGAGGTCCGAACACTGAAGCTTTCTTT.

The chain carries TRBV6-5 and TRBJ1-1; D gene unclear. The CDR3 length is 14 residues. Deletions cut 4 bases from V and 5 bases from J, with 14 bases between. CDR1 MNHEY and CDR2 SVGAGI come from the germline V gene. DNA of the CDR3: TGTGCCAGCAGTTTCCGGAGGGCTAGGACTGAAGCTTTCTTT. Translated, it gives CASSFRRARTEAFF.

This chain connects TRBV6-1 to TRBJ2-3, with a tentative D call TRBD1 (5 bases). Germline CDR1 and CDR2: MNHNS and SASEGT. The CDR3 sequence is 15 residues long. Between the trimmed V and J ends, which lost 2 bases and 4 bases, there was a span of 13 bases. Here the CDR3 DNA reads TGTGCCAGCAGTGAACAGGGCCCAATTCCAGATACGCAGTATTTT. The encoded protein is CASSEQGPIPDTQYF.

CDR3 region: CASSHAGRVLDEQYF. The CDR3 nucleotides are TGTGCCAGCAGCCACGCGGGAAGGGTTCTTGACGAGCAGTACTTC. The V gene is TRBV7-8, the J gene TRBJ2-7; D possibly corresponds to TRBD2 (6 bases). In germline, CDR1 is SGHVS, CDR2 FQNEAQ. CDR3 length: 15 residues. V was clipped by 5 bases and J by 5 bases, with 19 bases between them.

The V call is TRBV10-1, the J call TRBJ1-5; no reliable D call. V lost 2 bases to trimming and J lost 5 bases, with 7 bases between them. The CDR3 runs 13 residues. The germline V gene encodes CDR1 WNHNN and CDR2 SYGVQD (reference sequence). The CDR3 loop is CASSEVGDQPQHF. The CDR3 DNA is TGCGCCAGCAGTGAGGTCGGGGATCAGCCCCAGCATTTT.

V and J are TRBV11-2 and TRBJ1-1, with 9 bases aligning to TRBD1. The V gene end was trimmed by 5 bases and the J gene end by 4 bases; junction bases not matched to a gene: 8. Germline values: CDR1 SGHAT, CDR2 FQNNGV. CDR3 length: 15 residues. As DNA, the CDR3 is TGTGCCAGCAGCCGTCCCGGGACAGGGATCACTGAAGCTTTCTTT. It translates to CASSRPGTGITEAFF.

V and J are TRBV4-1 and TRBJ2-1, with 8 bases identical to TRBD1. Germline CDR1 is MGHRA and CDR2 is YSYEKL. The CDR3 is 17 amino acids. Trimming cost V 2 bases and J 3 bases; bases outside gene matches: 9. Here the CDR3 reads CASSQPYSGQGYNEQFF. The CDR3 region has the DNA TGCGCCAGCAGCCAACCTTACTCTGGACAGGGCTACAATGAGCAGTTCTTC.

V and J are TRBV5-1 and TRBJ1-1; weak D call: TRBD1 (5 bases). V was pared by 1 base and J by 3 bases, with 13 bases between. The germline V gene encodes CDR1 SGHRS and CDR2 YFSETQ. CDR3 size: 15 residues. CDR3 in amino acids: CASSLIQGSDTEAFF. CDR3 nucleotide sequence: TGCGCCAGCAGCTTGATCCAGGGCAGCGACACTGAAGCTTTCTTT.